Listed here are 28 T cell receptor beta chains from one sample, sequenced in a study of CD8+CD57+ T cells in acquired aplastic anemia. CDR3 and TCR beta VDJ profiling relied on a genomic DNA template. TCRdb re-analysed the reads in MiXCR, keeping a single row per CDR3 protein. The table lists about 220,000 distinct CDR3 sequences, almost 35% of them singletons, with around 1.1% in the top ten. Material: sorted CD4+, CD8+, or CD8+CD57+ T cells (not recorded which) from PBMCs. Every receptor here comes from a human donor in good health, serving as a control.

The rearrangement joins TRBV19 to TRBJ1-5, with 10 positions matching TRBD1. CDR3 length: 15 residues. V lost 9 bases to trimming and J lost 8 bases; unmatched junction nucleotides: 13. Germline V gene sequence: CDR1 LNHDA, CDR2 SQIVND (reference sequence). DNA for the CDR3: TGTGCCAGCTCACCAGGGACAGGGGATAGAGAGCCCCAGCATTTT. Translation: CASSPGTGDREPQHF.

Regarding this clonotype: A single base separates this from a much larger clone, so it may be a read error. V gene TRBV10-3 combines with J gene TRBJ2-7; no definite D call. The CDR3 sequence is 15 residues long. Germline CDR1 reads ENHRY; CDR2 reads SYGVKD. The germline V and J ends were trimmed by 5 bases and 2 bases, with 16 bases remaining between them. In nucleotides, the CDR3 is TGTGCCATCAGTTACTCGATTCCGGTTACCTACGAGCAGTACTTC. As protein: CAISYSIPVTYEQYF.

This clonotype has at least ten counts. The chain recombines TRBV7-8 with TRBJ2-7, with no clear D. The CDR3 loop spans 12 amino acids. CDR1 is SGHVS, CDR2 FQNEAQ, per germline. V lost 5 bases and J 2 bases, leaving 7 bases between the germline ends. The CDR3 coding sequence is TGTGCCAGCAGCAAAACCACCTACGAGCAGTACTTC. Translation gives CASSKTTYEQYF.

The gene calls are TRBV7-9 and TRBJ1-2; 7 bases agree with TRBD1. Germline V gene lookup returns CDR1 SEHNR and CDR2 FQNEAQ (reference sequence). This CDR3 comprises 14 residues. Losses at the gene ends were 7 bases for V and 2 bases for J; bases not matched to a gene: 7. The CDR3 loop is CASTSGQPNYGYTF. CDR3 coding DNA: TGTGCCAGCACCTCGGGACAGCCCAACTATGGCTACACCTTC.

The chain is built from TRBV2 and TRBJ2-7; D not resolved. CDR1 is SNHLY and CDR2 is FYNNEI in the germline V gene. V lost 10 bases and J lost 2, with 27 bases in between. The length of the CDR3 is 17 residues. CDR3 bases: TGTGCCATCAGCGATCAGACCCCTCGGACCGATACCTACGAGCAGTACTTC. Protein product: CAISDQTPRTDTYEQYF.

The chain couples TRBV29-1 to TRBJ1-5; D is uncertain. V was trimmed by 4 bases and J by 0 bases, leaving 4 bases between them. The CDR3 length is 12 residues. CDR1 and CDR2 (germline): SQVTM, ANQGSEA. The CDR3 reads CSVGASNQPQHF. CDR3 nucleotides: TGCAGCGTTGGGGCTAGCAATCAGCCCCAGCATTTT.

The chain employs TRBV19 and TRBJ1-2, with TRBD1 as a possible D gene (5 bases). V lost 3 bases and J 4 bases, leaving 15 bases between the germline ends. Germline V CDR1 and CDR2: LNHDA, SQIVND (reference sequence). CDR3 size: 15 residues. The CDR3 DNA follows: TGTGCCAGTAGTATCCAGGGTCTGGTACTCTATGGCTACACCTTC. Translated: CASSIQGLVLYGYTF.

About this clonotype itself: Just one base apart from a much larger clone, this may be a read error. V usage is TRBV12-3 or TRBV12-4 and J usage is TRBJ2-7, with D possibly being TRBD2 (6 bases). The CDR3 runs to 14 residues. In DNA form, the CDR3 reads TGTGCCGGCAGTCCAACTTCGACTAGCTACGAGCAGTACTTC. This codes for CAGSPTSTSYEQYF.

At least ten counts were recorded for this clonotype. The chain is built from TRBV6-1 and TRBJ2-5; D perhaps matches TRBD2 (6 bases). This CDR3 is built from 10 residues. The V gene's germline CDR1 is MNHNS and CDR2 SASEGT. Trimming took 5 bases from V and 12 from J, leaving 10 bases between them. CDR3 residues: CASSLVAEYF. The CDR3 DNA reads as TGTGCCAGCAGTTTGGTAGCGGAGTACTTC.

In its sample, this clonotype was seen many times. The chain combines TRBV5-1 with TRBJ1-1, with D unresolved. Germline V gene data show CDR1 as SGHRS and CDR2 as YFSETQ. Trimming stripped 4 bases from V and 4 bases from J, with 14 bases between. The CDR3 extends over 14 amino acids. The DNA of the CDR3 is TGCGCCAGCAGCGAAGGAGGTACCCCCACTGAAGCTTTCTTT. It yields the protein CASSEGGTPTEAFF.

This clonotype was observed at least ten times. The chain carries TRBV12-3 or TRBV12-4 and TRBJ2-7; tentatively, D is TRBD1 (6 bases). V lost 1 base, J lost 3 bases, and 10 bases lay in between. The CDR3 loop spans 14 amino acids. The CDR3 region has the DNA TGTGCCAGCAGTTTAGTGGCAGGGGACTACGAGCAGTACTTC. This gives the protein CASSLVAGDYEQYF.

This clonotype was observed many times. The genes are TRBV20-1 and TRBJ1-2; no clear D gene. The germline V gene encodes CDR1 DFQATT and CDR2 SNEGSKA (reference sequence). This CDR3 is 14 amino acids long. V was shortened by 7 bases and J by 5 bases, with 20 bases between the two germline ends. CDR3 region: CSVFVPQAAYGYTF. The CDR3 coding sequence is TGCAGTGTCTTCGTTCCCCAGGCTGCTTATGGCTACACCTTC.

In this sample, this clonotype turned up a few times. The chain employs TRBV4-2 and TRBJ2-3, with a tentative D call TRBD2 (5 bases). V lost 5 bases and J 0 bases, leaving 15 bases between the germline ends. Per the germline V gene, CDR1 is LGHNA and CDR2 is YNFKEQ. The CDR3 contains 16 residues. The CDR3 reads CASSRLLDSSTDTQYF. The CDR3 nucleotides read TGTGCCAGCAGCAGACTACTAGATTCTAGCACAGATACGCAGTATTTT.

The chain recombines TRBV11-1 with TRBJ2-2; D perhaps matches TRBD2 (5 bases). Germline V gene lookup returns CDR1 SGHAT and CDR2 FQDESV (reference sequence). This CDR3 is 16 amino acids long. The V gene lost 5 bases and the J gene lost 4 bases, with 17 bases spanning the gap. CDR3 sequence (DNA): TGTGCCAGCAGCAAAGAGCGGACCCCGGGCACCGGGGAGCTGTTTTTT. Protein sequence: CASSKERTPGTGELFF.

This clonotype has at least ten counts. The chain uses TRBV20-1 and TRBJ1-5; tentatively, D is TRBD1 (6 bases). The CDR3 contains 14 residues. Germline-derived CDR1 and CDR2 are DFQATT and SNEGSKA (reference sequence). Deletions cut 3 bases from V and 8 bases from J, with 17 bases between. The CDR3 region has the DNA TGCAGTGCTAGGACGGACAGAGAGGATGAGCCCCAGCATTTT. It translates to CSARTDREDEPQHF.

About this clonotype itself: This may be a read error, as it is one base from a much larger clone. The chain links TRBV20-1 to TRBJ1-4; D remains ambiguous. The V gene's germline CDR1 is DFQATT and CDR2 SNEGSKA (reference sequence). Trimming removed 8 bases at V and 3 bases at J, with 13 bases between. CDR3 length: 13 amino acids. The DNA for the CDR3 is TGCAGTTCGCTCGGGTTAGCTAATGAAAAACTGTTTTTT. This translates into CSSLGLANEKLFF.

Details on this clonotype: A much larger clone lies a single base off, so this may be a read error. The chain is built from TRBV12-3 or TRBV12-4 and TRBJ2-1; 10 nucleotides align to TRBD2. The length of the CDR3 is 15 residues. Here the CDR3 DNA reads TGTCCCAGCAGTTTCGTCTCTAGCGGGGGTAATGAGCAGTTCTTC. It specifies CPSSFVSSGGNEQFF.

To note about this clonotype: A much larger clonotype is one base distant, so this may be a read error. The chain carries TRBV6-5 and TRBJ1-2, with D possibly being TRBD1 (6 bases). CDR1 and CDR2 (germline): MNHEY, SVGAGI. The CDR3 contains 15 residues. This CDR3 is CASSYGLDSNYGCTF. The CDR3 DNA reads TGTGCCAGCAGTTACGGGCTGGACAGTAACTATGGCTGCACCTTC.

Only a few counts were recorded for this clonotype. This chain uses TRBV5-5 with TRBJ1-2; 9 bases fit TRBD1. This CDR3 spans 16 amino acids. Germline CDR1 is SGHKS and CDR2 is YYEKEE (reference sequence). Germline trimming cut 5 bases from V and 6 bases from J; bases unmatched to any gene: 14. This chain's CDR3 is CASSYDPGTGIDGYTF. The CDR3, as DNA: TGTGCCAGCAGTTACGATCCCGGGACAGGGATAGATGGCTACACCTTC.

This clonotype was observed at least ten times. The V gene is TRBV7-2, the J gene TRBJ2-7; 8 bases are shared with TRBD1. J was trimmed by 5 bases and V by 5 bases; bases with no gene match: 8. CDR1 SGHTA and CDR2 FQGNSA come from the germline V gene. CDR3 length equals 14 residues. CDR3 DNA sequence: TGTGCCAGCAGCACCAGGACAGGGCAGAACGAGCAGTACTTC. This encodes CASSTRTGQNEQYF.

This clonotype has at least ten counts. The chain uses TRBV11-3 and TRBJ2-4; 7 bases align to TRBD1. Germline V lookup: CDR1 SGHNT, CDR2 YENEEA. The V segment lost 1 base and the J segment 8 bases; nucleotides outside the gene matches: 8. The CDR3 spans 15 residues. CDR3 protein: CASSLGTGRIYIQYF. CDR3 nucleotide sequence: TGTGCCAGCAGCTTAGGGACAGGACGGATTTACATTCAGTACTTC. Using reference TRBV11-3 and TRBJ2-4 for the parts outside the CDR3, the full variable domain is EAGVVQSPRYKIIEKKQPVAFWCNPISGHNTLYWYLQNLGQGPELLIRYENEEAVDDSQLPKDRFSAERLKGVDSTLKIQPAELGDSAVYLCASSLGTGRIYIQYFGAGTRLSVL.

In this sample, this clonotype turned up once. The V and J genes are TRBV4-1 and TRBJ1-1; D may be TRBD1 (5 bases). V lost 3 bases and J 5 bases, leaving 22 bases between the germline ends. This CDR3 is 17 amino acids long. Germline V lookup: CDR1 MGHRA, CDR2 YSYEKL. The DNA of the CDR3 is TGCGCCAGCAGCCATAGATTAGTCCAGGGAGCGGGGACTGAAGCTTTCTTT. It translates to CASSHRLVQGAGTEAFF.

This clonotype was recorded only once. A much larger clonotype is one base distant, so this may be a read error. Since no conserved phenylalanine or tryptophan closes the CDR3, a read error is the likely cause. The chain employs TRBV5-5 and TRBJ2-7; unclear D gene. CDR1 is SGHKS and CDR2 is YYEKEE in the germline V gene (reference sequence). This CDR3 comprises 14 residues. Trimming cost V 2 bases and J 0 bases, with 9 bases left between them. The CDR3 nucleotides are TGTGCCAGCAGCTTTTCGGCGAGCTCCTACGAGCAGTACTCC. Encoded protein: CASSFSASSYEQYS.

This clonotype was seen repeatedly, ten times or more. The DNA for the CDR3 is TGTGCCAGCATCGACCTTGGGCAGGGAAACTATGGCTACACCTTC. Translating gives CASIDLGQGNYGYTF. The chain links TRBV12-3 or TRBV12-4 to TRBJ1-2; TRBD1 might be the D (5 bases). V was cut by 7 bases and J by 2 bases, with 17 bases left in between. This CDR3 region has 15 residues.

The table lists this clonotype with many counts. The rearrangement links TRBV2 to TRBJ1-5; TRBD1 agrees at 8 bases. The CDR3 totals 15 residues. With 4 bases clipped from V and 2 bases from J, the junction kept 4 bases outside the gene matches. The germline V gene has CDR1 SNHLY and CDR2 FYNNEI. The CDR3 sequence: CASSGTGGGNQPQHF. CDR3 DNA sequence: TGTGCCAGCAGTGGAACAGGGGGTGGCAATCAGCCCCAGCATTTT.

This clonotype was seen at least ten times. The chain employs TRBV2 and TRBJ1-1; 7 bases line up with TRBD1. With V trimmed by 7 bases and J by 6 bases, 11 bases remained unmatched. The CDR3 is 14 amino acids. From germline, CDR1 is SNHLY and CDR2 FYNNEI. The CDR3 DNA is TGTGCCAGCATTGTAGGCAGGGGGGCCCCTGAAGCTTTCTTT. It encodes CASIVGRGAPEAFF.

This clonotype appeared many times. The chain carries TRBV5-1 and TRBJ2-5; TRBD2 aligns across 9 bases. V was clipped by 2 bases and J by 0 bases; unmatched bases: 2. CDR1 and CDR2 (germline): SGHRS, YFSETQ. This CDR3 spans 15 amino acids. The CDR3 DNA is TGCGCCAGCAGCTTAAGACTAGCGGACCAAGAGACCCAGTACTTC. Translation: CASSLRLADQETQYF.

A few counts support this clonotype. The chain recombines TRBV5-1 with TRBJ1-1; D perhaps matches TRBD1 (5 bases). V was cut by 2 bases and J by 5 bases, with 10 bases left in between. Germline V gene sequence: CDR1 SGHRS, CDR2 YFSETQ. The CDR3 extends over 13 amino acids. The CDR3 sequence is CASSFQGMTEAFF. The CDR3 DNA follows: TGCGCCAGCAGCTTTCAGGGTATGACTGAAGCTTTCTTT. The whole variable domain, remainder taken from reference TRBV5-1 and TRBJ1-1, is KAGVTQTPRYLIKTRGQQVTLSCSPISGHRSVSWYQQTPGQGLQFLFEYFSETQRNKGNFPGRFSGRQFSNSRSEMNVSTLELGDSALYLCASSFQGMTEAFFGQGTRLTVV.